Listed here are 20 T cell receptor beta chains from one sample, sequenced in a study of blood T cell repertoires in COVID-19. Here immunoSEQ multiplex PCR was the method, and the copy in TCRdb shows in-frame clones only, minus some. The sample comprises some 130,000 clones, about 89% of which are singletons, and roughly 2.9% rests with the top ten. The sequencing input was peripheral blood. The receptors were gathered from a man aged 55 to 70 with active or convalescent COVID-19.

This chain links TRBV3-1 (or the pseudogene TRBV3-2) with TRBJ2-5, with 7 bases fitting TRBD1. The germline CDR1 and CDR2 sequences are LGHDT and YNNKEL (reference sequence). The ends lost 4 bases at V and 2 bases at J; junction bases unmatched: 1. This CDR3 is 13 amino acids long. The CDR3, as DNA: TGTGCCAGCAGCCCGGGACAGCAAGAGACCCAGTACTTC. Its protein product is CASSPGQQETQYF.

This sequence joins TRBV19 and TRBJ1-4; perhaps TRBD1 as D (6 bases). V was clipped by 4 bases and J by 8 bases, with 26 bases between them. The CDR3 sequence is 18 residues long. CDR1 and CDR2 (germline): LNHDA, SQIVND (reference sequence). CDR3 in DNA: TGTGCCAGTAGTACCCCATCAGGTCGGGGGGCTTTAGAGGAAAAACTGTTTTTT. Protein product: CASSTPSGRGALEEKLFF.

The V gene is TRBV28, the J gene TRBJ2-7; 10 bases map to TRBD2. Germline V gene lookup returns CDR1 MDHEN and CDR2 SYDVKM. The CDR3 is 15 amino acids. Trimming cost V 4 bases and J 1 base; bases outside gene matches: 4. CDR3 bases: TGTGCCAGCAGTTCCCTTAGCGGGGGGTCCTACGAGCAGTACTTC. Protein: CASSSLSGGSYEQYF.

The rearrangement joins TRBV5-1 to TRBJ1-1; D may be TRBD1 (6 bases). CDR3 size: 14 residues. Germline V gives CDR1 SGHRS, CDR2 YFSETQ. Trimming cost V 6 bases and J 8 bases, with 20 bases left between them. As DNA, the CDR3 is TGCGCCAGCACCCAGGGGTCCGCGATGGGGGAAGCTTTCTTT. Protein: CASTQGSAMGEAFF.

The chain combines TRBV2 with TRBJ2-1; TRBD1 aligns across 8 bases. This CDR3 comprises 15 residues. J was trimmed by 3 bases and V by 7 bases; bases with no gene match: 8. Germline assignment: CDR1 SNHLY and CDR2 FYNNEI. Written as DNA, the CDR3 is TGTGCCAGCATATCAACAGGGGGTGTCTACAATGAGCAGTTCTTC. This codes for CASISTGGVYNEQFF. Supplemented by reference TRBV2 and TRBJ2-1, the full variable domain reads EPEVTQTPSHQVTQMGQEVILRCVPISNHLYFYWYRQILGQKVEFLVSFYNNEISEKSEIFDDQFSVERPDGSNFTLKIRSTKLEDSAMYFCASISTGGVYNEQFFGPGTRLTVL.

The V gene is TRBV5-1, the J gene TRBJ1-5; possibly TRBD1 for D (5 bases). The CDR3 runs to 15 residues. Germline V CDR1 and CDR2: SGHRS, YFSETQ. Between the trimmed V and J ends, which lost 6 bases and 7 bases, there was a span of 20 bases. The CDR3 coding sequence is TGCGCCAGCACCAGGGTGTGGGCCTACGAACAGCCCCAGCATTTT. This translates into CASTRVWAYEQPQHF. The entire variable domain, with the rest obtained from reference TRBV5-1 and TRBJ1-5, is as follows: KAGVTQTPRYLIKTRGQQVTLSCSPISGHRSVSWYQQTPGQGLQFLFEYFSETQRNKGNFPGRFSGRQFSNSRSEMNVSTLELGDSALYLCASTRVWAYEQPQHFGDGTRLSIL.

CDR3 region: CASRIGGEAFF. CDR3 in DNA: TGTGCCAGCAGAATAGGGGGTGAAGCTTTCTTT. This chain links TRBV7-6 with TRBJ1-1, with D possibly matching TRBD1 (6 bases). Germline assignment: CDR1 SGHVS and CDR2 FNYEAQ. The V gene lost 6 bases and the J gene lost 7 bases, with 9 bases spanning the gap. CDR3 length: 11 residues.

CDR3 nucleotides: TGCGCCAGCAGTCAATCGGGGATAGCGGGGGGCCGGAGCTCCTACGAGCAGTACTTC. It is translated as CASSQSGIAGGRSSYEQYF. This chain uses TRBV23-1 with TRBJ2-7, with 10 bases that match TRBD2. TRBV23-1 carries the ORF label, with uncertain function. This CDR3 comprises 19 residues. After removal of 0 bases from V and 0 bases from J, the junction contained 11 bases not matched to a gene.

The V gene is TRBV3-1 (or the pseudogene TRBV3-2), the J gene TRBJ2-5; 9 bases map to TRBD1. V dropped 4 bases and J dropped 5; count of bases not matched to a gene: 8. The CDR3 consists of 15 residues. Looked up from germline, CDR1 is LGHDT and CDR2 is YNNKEL (reference sequence). As DNA, the CDR3 is TGTGCCAGCAGCCGGGACAGGGTAAATTTTGAGACCCAGTACTTC. This encodes CASSRDRVNFETQYF.

The genes are TRBV28 and TRBJ1-5; the match to TRBD1 covers 8 bases. Germline CDR1 and CDR2: MDHEN and SYDVKM. This CDR3 is 14 amino acids long. V was clipped by 8 bases and J by 7 bases; unmatched bases: 10. The chain's CDR3 is CASRRQGTGQPQHF. CDR3 bases: TGTGCCAGCCGCCGACAGGGGACGGGGCAGCCCCAGCATTTT. Full variable domain (rest looked up from reference TRBV28 and TRBJ1-5): DVKVTQSSRYLVKRTGEKVFLECVQDMDHENMFWYRQDPGLGLRLIYFSYDVKMKEKGDIPEGYSVSREKKERFSLILESASTNQTSMYLCASRRQGTGQPQHFGDGTRLSIL.

This clone was observed once. J is TRBJ2-5 and V is TRBV24-1, with D possibly being TRBD1 (6 bases). Trimming cost V 4 bases and J 7 bases, with 21 bases left between them. This CDR3 is 16 amino acids long. Germline CDR1 KGHDR, CDR2 SFDVKD. DNA for the CDR3: TGTGCCACCAGTGACCCCGGGCAGGGGCTGAAGATGACCCAGTACTTC. Amino acids: CATSDPGQGLKMTQYF.

This clone was picked up a small number of times. The rearrangement joins TRBV5-1 to TRBJ1-6; 8 bases fit TRBD1. This CDR3 contains 15 residues. From germline, CDR1 is SGHRS and CDR2 YFSETQ. The V and J ends lost 4 bases and 9 bases, in that order; junction bases with no gene match: 9. The CDR3, as DNA: TGCGCCAGCAGCACCTCCGGGACAGGCATTTCACCCCTCCACTTT. Residues: CASSTSGTGISPLHF.

The gene calls are TRBV28 and TRBJ1-4; D is undetermined. V dropped 6 bases and J dropped 7 bases, with 9 bases sitting between them. CDR3 size: 12 residues. In germline, CDR1 is MDHEN, CDR2 SYDVKM. CDR3 in DNA: TGTGCCAGCAGATCGAGATTTGAAAAACTGTTTTTT. Translating gives CASRSRFEKLFF.

V is TRBV24-1 and J is TRBJ2-6; D may be TRBD2 (6 bases). V lost 3 bases and J 2 bases, leaving 10 bases between the germline ends. Germline V gene data show CDR1 as KGHDR and CDR2 as SFDVKD. The CDR3 is made up of 16 amino acids. DNA of the CDR3: TGTGCCACCAGTGATCCCACTAGCACTGGGGCCAACGTCCTGACTTTC. Encoded protein: CATSDPTSTGANVLTF.

In the case of this clone: At one of its ends the junction is not consistent with the germline gene, which may arise from a read error. V is TRBV7-6 and J is TRBJ2-3; tentatively, D is TRBD2 (6 bases). Looked up from germline, CDR1 is SGHVS and CDR2 is FNYEAQ. This CDR3 contains 15 residues. CDR3 residues: CASSLKMGEADIPIF. The CDR3 DNA reads as TGTGCCAGCAGCCTAAAGATGGGGGAGGCGGACATCCCTATTTTT. Together with reference TRBV7-6 and TRBJ2-3, the CDR3 gives the full variable domain: GAGVSQSPRYKVTKRGQDVALRCDPISGHVSLYWYRQALGQGPEFLTYFNYEAQQDKSGLPNDRFSAERPEGSISTLTIQRTEQRDSAMYRCASSLKMGEADIPIFGPGTRLTVL.

This clone was observed a single time. Distinct nucleotide sequences in the sample also encode this CDR3. This chain links TRBV18 with TRBJ2-3; 10 bases fit TRBD2. From germline, CDR1 is KGHSH and CDR2 LQKENI. This CDR3 is built from 15 residues. The ends lost 3 bases at V and 0 bases at J; junction bases unmatched: 0. CDR3 sequence reads: CASSPTSGSTDTQYF. As DNA, the CDR3 is TGTGCCAGCTCACCGACTAGCGGGAGCACAGATACGCAGTATTTT.

The chain recombines TRBV24-1 with TRBJ2-5, with 9 bases fitting TRBD2. This CDR3 spans 15 amino acids. CDR1 and CDR2 from the germline V gene are KGHDR and SFDVKD. The junction had 5 bases not matched to a gene; V was cut back by 4 bases and J by 3 bases. The CDR3 coding sequence is TGTGCCACCAGTGAAGATCCTAGCGGGAAAGAGACCCAGTACTTC. Its protein is CATSEDPSGKETQYF.

The sample holds one count of this clone. The chain uses TRBV19 and TRBJ2-2; D may be TRBD2 (5 bases). CDR1 is LNHDA, CDR2 SQIVND, per germline (reference sequence). The V gene lost 9 bases and the J gene lost 5 bases, with 22 bases spanning the gap. The CDR3 covers 16 residues. CDR3 sequence: CASSPLGVVGTGELFF. The CDR3 DNA follows: TGTGCCAGCTCACCCCTCGGGGTGGTGGGGACCGGGGAGCTGTTTTTT.

The V gene is TRBV28, the J gene TRBJ2-7, with D tentatively TRBD1 (7 bases). CDR1 MDHEN and CDR2 SYDVKM come from the germline V gene. The V and J ends lost 8 bases and 2 bases respectively, with 25 bases between them. The CDR3 extends over 17 amino acids. As DNA, the CDR3 is TGTGCCAGCGGATCCGGAATGGGGGGACAGCCCCCCTACGAGCAGTACTTC. It codes for CASGSGMGGQPPYEQYF.

The chain has TRBV19 and TRBJ1-5; possibly TRBD1 for D (5 bases). The CDR3 covers 15 residues. V shed 5 bases and J shed 2 bases, with 13 bases lying between them. Per the germline V gene, CDR1 is LNHDA and CDR2 is SQIVND (reference sequence). The CDR3 here is CASSPGRAGNQPQHF. The DNA of the CDR3 is TGTGCCAGTAGTCCAGGGAGGGCCGGCAATCAGCCCCAGCATTTT.